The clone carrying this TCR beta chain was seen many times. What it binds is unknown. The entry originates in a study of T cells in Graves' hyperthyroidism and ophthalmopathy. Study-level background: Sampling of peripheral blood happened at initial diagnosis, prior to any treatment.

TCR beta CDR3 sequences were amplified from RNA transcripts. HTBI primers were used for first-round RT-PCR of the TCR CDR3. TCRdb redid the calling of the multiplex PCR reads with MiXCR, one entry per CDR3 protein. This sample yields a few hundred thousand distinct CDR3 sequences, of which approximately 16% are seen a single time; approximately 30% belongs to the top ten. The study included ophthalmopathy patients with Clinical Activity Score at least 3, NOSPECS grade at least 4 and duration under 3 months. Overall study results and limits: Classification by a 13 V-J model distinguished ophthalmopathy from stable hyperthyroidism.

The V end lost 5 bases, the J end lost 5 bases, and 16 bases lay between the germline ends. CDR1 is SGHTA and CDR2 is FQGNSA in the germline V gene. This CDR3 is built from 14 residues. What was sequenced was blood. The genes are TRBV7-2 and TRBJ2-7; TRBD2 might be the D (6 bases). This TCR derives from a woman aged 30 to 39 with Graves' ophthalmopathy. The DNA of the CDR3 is TGTGCCAGCAGCCCCCGGGGGTGGGCCCACGAGCAGTACTTC. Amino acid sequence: CASSPRGWAHEQYF.